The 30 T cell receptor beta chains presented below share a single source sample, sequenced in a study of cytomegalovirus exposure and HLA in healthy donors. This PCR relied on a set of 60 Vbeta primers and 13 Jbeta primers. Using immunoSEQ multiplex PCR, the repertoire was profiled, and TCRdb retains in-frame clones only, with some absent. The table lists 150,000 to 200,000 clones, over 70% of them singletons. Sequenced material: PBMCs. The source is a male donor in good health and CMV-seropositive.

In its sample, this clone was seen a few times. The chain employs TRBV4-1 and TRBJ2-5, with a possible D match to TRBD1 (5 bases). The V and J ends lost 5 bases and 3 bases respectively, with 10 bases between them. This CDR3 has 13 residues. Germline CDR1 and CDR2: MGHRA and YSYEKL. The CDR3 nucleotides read TGCGCCAGCAGCGGCAGGGCAGAAGAGACCCAGTACTTC. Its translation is CASSGRAEETQYF.

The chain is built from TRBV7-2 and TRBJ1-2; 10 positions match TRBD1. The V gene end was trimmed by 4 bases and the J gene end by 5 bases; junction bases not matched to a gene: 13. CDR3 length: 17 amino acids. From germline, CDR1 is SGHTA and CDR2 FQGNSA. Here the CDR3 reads CASSSQKPGQGWYGYTF. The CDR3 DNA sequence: TGTGCCAGCAGCTCCCAAAAACCGGGACAGGGGTGGTATGGCTACACCTTC.

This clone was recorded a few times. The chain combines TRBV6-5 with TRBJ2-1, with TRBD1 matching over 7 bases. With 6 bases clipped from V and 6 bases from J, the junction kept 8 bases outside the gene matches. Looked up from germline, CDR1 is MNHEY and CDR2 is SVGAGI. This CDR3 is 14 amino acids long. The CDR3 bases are TGTGCCAGCAGGGCTGGGGGACAGACCAATGAGCAGTTCTTC. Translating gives CASRAGGQTNEQFF.

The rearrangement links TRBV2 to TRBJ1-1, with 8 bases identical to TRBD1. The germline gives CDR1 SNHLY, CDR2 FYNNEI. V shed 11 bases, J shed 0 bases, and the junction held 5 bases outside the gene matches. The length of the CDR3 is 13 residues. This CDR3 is CALRQGMNTEAFF. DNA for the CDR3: TGTGCCCTCCGACAGGGGATGAACACTGAAGCTTTCTTT. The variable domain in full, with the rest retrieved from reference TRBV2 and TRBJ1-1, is EPEVTQTPSHQVTQMGQEVILRCVPISNHLYFYWYRQILGQKVEFLVSFYNNEISEKSEIFDDQFSVERPDGSNFTLKIRSTKLEDSAMYFCALRQGMNTEAFFGQGTRLTVV.

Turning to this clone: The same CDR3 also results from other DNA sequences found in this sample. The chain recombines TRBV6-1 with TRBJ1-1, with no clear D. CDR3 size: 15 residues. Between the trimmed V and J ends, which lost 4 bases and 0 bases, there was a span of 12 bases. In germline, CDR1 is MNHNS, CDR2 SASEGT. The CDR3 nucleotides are TGTGCCAGCAGTGGGCTGACAACCCTGAACACTGAAGCTTTCTTT. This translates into CASSGLTTLNTEAFF.

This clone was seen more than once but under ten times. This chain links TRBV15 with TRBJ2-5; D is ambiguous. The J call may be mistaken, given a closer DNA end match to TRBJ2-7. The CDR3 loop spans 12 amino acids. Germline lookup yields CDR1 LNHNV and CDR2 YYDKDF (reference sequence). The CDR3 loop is CATSRSHYEQYF. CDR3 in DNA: TGTGCCACCAGCAGATCCCACTACGAGCAGTACTTC.

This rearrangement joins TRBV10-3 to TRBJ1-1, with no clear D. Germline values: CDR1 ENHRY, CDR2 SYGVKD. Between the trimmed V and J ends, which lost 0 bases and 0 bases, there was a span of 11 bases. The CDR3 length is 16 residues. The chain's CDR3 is CAISESRGRVNTEAFF. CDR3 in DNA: TGTGCCATCAGTGAGTCCCGGGGTAGGGTGAACACTGAAGCTTTCTTT.

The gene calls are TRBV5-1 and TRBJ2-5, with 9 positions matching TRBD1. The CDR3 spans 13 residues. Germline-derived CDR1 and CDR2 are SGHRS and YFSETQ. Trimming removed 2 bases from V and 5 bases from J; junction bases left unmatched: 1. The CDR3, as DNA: TGCGCCAGCAGCTTAGGACAGGGGGAGACCCAGTACTTC. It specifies CASSLGQGETQYF.

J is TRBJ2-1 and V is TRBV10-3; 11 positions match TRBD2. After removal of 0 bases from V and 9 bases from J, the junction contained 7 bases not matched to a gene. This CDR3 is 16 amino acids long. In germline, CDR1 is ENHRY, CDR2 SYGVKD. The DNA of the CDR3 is TGTGCCATCAGTGAGTCGACTAGCGGGGAAGGTAGTGAGCAGTTCTTC. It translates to CAISESTSGEGSEQFF.

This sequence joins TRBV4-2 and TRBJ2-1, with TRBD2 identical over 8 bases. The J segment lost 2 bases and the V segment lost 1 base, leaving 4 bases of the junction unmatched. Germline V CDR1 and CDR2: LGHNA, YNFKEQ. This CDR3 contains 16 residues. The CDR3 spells CASSQAGAGAYNEQFF. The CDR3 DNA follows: TGTGCCAGCAGCCAAGCAGGAGCGGGGGCCTACAATGAGCAGTTCTTC.

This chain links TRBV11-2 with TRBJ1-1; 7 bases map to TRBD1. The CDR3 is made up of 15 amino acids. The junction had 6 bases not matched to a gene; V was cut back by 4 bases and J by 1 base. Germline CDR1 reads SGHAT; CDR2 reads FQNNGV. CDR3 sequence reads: CASSSPWDRNTEAFF. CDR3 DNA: TGTGCCAGCAGCTCCCCGTGGGACAGGAACACTGAAGCTTTCTTT.

CDR3 nucleotide sequence: TGTGCCAGCAGCCAATCGTCGGTACCCTATGGCTACACCTTC. It specifies CASSQSSVPYGYTF. The chain combines TRBV16 with TRBJ1-2; no clear D. The CDR3 spans 14 residues. V was cut by 0 bases and J by 4 bases, with 9 bases left in between. Germline CDR1 is KGHSY and CDR2 is FQNENV.

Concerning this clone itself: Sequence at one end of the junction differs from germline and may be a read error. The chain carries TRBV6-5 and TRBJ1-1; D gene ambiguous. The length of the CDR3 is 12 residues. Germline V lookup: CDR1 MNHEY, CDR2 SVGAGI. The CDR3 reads CATSYPGTEAFF. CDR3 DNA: TGTGCCACCAGTTACCCGGGCACTGAAGCTTTCTTT.

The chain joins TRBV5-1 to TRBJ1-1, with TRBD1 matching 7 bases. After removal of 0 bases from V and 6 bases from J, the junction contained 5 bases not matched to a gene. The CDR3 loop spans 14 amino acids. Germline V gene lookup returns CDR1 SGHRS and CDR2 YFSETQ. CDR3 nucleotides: TGCGCCAGCAGCTTGGAGAGAGGGGGCTCTGAAGCTTTCTTT. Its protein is CASSLERGGSEAFF.

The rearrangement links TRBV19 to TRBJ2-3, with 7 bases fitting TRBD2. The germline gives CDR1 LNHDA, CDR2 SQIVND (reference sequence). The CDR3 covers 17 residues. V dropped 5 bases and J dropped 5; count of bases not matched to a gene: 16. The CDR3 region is CASSPNGGSHLQDTQYF. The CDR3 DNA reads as TGTGCCAGTAGTCCTAACGGGGGGTCCCACCTACAAGATACGCAGTATTTT.

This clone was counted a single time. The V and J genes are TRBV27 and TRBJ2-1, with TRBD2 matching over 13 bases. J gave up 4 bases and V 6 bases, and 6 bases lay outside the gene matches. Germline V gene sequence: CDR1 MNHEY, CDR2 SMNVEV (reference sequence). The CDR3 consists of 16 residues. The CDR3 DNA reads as TGTGCCAGCAGCCCCGGACTAGCGGGGGCGTACAATGAGCAGTTCTTC. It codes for CASSPGLAGAYNEQFF.

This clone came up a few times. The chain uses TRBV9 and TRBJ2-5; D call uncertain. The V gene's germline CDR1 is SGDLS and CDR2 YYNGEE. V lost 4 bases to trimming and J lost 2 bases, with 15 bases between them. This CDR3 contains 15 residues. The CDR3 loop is CASSPTSTSQETQYF. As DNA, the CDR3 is TGTGCCAGCAGCCCCACGTCGACATCTCAAGAGACCCAGTACTTC.

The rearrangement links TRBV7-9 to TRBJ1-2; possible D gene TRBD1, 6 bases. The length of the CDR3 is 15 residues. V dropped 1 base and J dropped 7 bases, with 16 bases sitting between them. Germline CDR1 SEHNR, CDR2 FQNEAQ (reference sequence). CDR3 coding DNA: TGTGCCAGCAGCTTAGGGCGGTACAGGGAAGGTGGCTACACCTTC. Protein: CASSLGRYREGGYTF.

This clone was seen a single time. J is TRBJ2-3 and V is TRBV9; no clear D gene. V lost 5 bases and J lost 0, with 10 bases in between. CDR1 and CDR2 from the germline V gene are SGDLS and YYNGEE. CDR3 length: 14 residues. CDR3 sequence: CASRGGVSTDTQYF. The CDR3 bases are TGTGCCAGCAGAGGTGGAGTTAGCACAGATACGCAGTATTTT.

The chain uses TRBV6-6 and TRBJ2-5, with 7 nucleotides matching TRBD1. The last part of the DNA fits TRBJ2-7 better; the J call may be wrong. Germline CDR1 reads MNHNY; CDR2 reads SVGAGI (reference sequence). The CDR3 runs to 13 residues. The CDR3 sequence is CASSTGDVGEQYF. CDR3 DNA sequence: TGTGCCAGCTCCACAGGGGATGTTGGCGAGCAGTACTTC.

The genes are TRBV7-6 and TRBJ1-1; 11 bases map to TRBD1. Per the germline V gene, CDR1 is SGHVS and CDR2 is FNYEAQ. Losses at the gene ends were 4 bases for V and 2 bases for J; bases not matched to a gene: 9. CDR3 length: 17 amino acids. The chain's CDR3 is CASSSMPGQGDNTEAFF. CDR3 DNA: TGTGCCAGCAGCTCGATGCCGGGACAGGGGGATAACACTGAAGCTTTCTTT.

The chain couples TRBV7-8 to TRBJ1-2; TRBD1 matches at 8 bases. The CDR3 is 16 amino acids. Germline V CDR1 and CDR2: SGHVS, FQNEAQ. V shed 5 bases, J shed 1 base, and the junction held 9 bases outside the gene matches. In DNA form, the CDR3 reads TGTGCCAGCAGCCTCTGGACAGGGTTCGGTAACTATGGCTACACCTTC. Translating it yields CASSLWTGFGNYGYTF. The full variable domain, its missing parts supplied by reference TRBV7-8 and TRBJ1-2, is GAGVSQSPRYKVAKRGQDVALRCDPISGHVSLFWYQQALGQGPEFLTYFQNEAQLDKSGLPSDRFFAERPEGSVSTLKIQRTQQEDSAVYLCASSLWTGFGNYGYTFGSGTRLTVV.

The CDR3 region is CASSEAVAGGWQYF. Written as DNA, the CDR3 is TGTGCCAGCAGTGAAGCAGTTGCAGGGGGATGGCAGTACTTC. V and J are TRBV6-1 and TRBJ2-7; 7 bases fit TRBD1. V was pared by 0 bases and J by 9 bases, with 8 bases of the junction left unmatched. The CDR3 has 14 residues. The germline V gene has CDR1 MNHNS and CDR2 SASEGT.

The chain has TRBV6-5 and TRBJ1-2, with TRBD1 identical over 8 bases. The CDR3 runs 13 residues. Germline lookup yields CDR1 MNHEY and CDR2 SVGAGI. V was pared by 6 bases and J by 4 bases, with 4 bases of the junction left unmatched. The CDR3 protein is CASRAGQVYGYTF. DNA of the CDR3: TGTGCCAGCAGAGCGGGACAGGTCTATGGCTACACCTTC.

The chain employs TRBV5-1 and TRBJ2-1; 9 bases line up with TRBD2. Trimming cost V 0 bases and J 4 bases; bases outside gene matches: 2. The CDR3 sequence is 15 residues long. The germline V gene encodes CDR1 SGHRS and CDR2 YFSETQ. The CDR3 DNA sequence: TGCGCCAGCAGCTTGGTCCTAGCGGGGTACAATGAGCAGTTCTTC. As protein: CASSLVLAGYNEQFF.

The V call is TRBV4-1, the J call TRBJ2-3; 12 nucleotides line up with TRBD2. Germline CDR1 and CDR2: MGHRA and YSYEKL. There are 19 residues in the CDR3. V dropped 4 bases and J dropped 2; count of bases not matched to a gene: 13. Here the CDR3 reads CASSPGWPSGGADTDTQYF. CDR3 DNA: TGCGCCAGCAGCCCTGGGTGGCCTAGCGGGGGGGCAGACACAGATACGCAGTATTTT.

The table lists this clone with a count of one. The DNA for the CDR3 is TGCGCCAGCAGCCCTCTGGCCACAGATACGCAGTATTTT. Residues: CASSPLATDTQYF. The chain recombines TRBV5-1 with TRBJ2-3; no definite D call. The CDR3 length is 13 residues. The V end lost 4 bases, the J end lost 2 bases, and 8 bases lay between the germline ends. Germline CDR1 and CDR2: SGHRS and YFSETQ.

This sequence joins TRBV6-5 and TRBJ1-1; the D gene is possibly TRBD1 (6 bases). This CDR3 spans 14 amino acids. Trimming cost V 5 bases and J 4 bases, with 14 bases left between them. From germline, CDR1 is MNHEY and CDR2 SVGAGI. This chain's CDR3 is CASSTHREITEAFF. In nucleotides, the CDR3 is TGTGCCAGCAGTACACACAGGGAAATCACTGAAGCTTTCTTT.

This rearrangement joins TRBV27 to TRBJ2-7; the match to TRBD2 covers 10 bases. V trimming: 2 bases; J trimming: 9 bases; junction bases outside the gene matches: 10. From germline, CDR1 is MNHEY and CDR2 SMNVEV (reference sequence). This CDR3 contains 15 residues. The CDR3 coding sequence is TGTGCCAGCAGTTTAGACCGAGCGGGGGGGCGGGGGCAGTACTTC. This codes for CASSLDRAGGRGQYF.

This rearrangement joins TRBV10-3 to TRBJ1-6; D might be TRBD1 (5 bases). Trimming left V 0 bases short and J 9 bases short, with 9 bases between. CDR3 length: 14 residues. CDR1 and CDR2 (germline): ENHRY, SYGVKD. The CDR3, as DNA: TGTGCCATCAGTGAGTCAGCAGGGCCTTCACCCCTCCACTTT. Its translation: CAISESAGPSPLHF.